This T cell receptor (beta chain) was retrieved from a study of PD-L1 blockade in urothelial cancer. Study background: Men with urothelial cancer arising in the bladder made up most of the 29 patients. Analysis of blood occurred 3 weeks (second dose) and 6 weeks after treatment start.

The diagnosis in patients was locally advanced or metastatic urothelial carcinoma. As for this clone: What it binds is unknown.

Study-wide results and caveats: Durable benefit was linked to greater 3-week expansion of tumor-associated blood clones.

Assay: immunoSEQ multiplex PCR; the TCRdb copy retains only in-frame clones and omits some. The sample records tens of thousands of clones, roughly 87% being singletons. Germline-derived CDR1 and CDR2 are GTSNPN and SVGIG (reference sequence). V was shortened by 0 bases and J by 6 bases, with 11 bases between the two germline ends. The CDR3 contains 13 residues. The chain carries TRBV30 and TRBJ1-2; no definite D call. The TCR was taken from a man aged 70 or older with urothelial cancer. This material consisted of PBMCs, taken around atezolizumab (anti-PD-L1) treatment. CDR3 bases: TGTGCCTGGAGTGTACGTAGGGAGGATGGCTACACCTTC. Residues: CAWSVRREDGYTF.